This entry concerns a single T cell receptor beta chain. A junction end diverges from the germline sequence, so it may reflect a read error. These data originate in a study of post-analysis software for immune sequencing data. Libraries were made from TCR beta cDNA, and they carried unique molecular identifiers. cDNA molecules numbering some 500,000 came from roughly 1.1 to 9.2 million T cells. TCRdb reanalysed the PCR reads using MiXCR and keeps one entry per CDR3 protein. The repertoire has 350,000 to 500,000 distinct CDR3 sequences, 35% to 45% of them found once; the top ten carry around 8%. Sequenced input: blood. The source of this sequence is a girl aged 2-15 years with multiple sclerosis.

This CDR3 reads CATSNLQGEFAEQYF. The CDR3 coding sequence is TGTGCCACCAGTAACTTACAGGGGGAGTTTGCAGAGCAGTACTTC. V and J are TRBV10-3 and TRBJ2-7, with 8 bases aligning to TRBD1. From germline, CDR1 is ENHRY and CDR2 SYGVKD. The CDR3 has 15 residues.